This T cell receptor (beta chain) was recorded in a study of blood T cells in healthy people across ages. Then a second PCR, running roughly 7 to 11 cycles, was carried out with a sample-barcoded 5' primer and a J-beta primer mix. TCRdb ran MiXCR on the 5' RACE reads and lists one entry per CDR3 protein. Among a few hundred thousand distinct CDR3 sequences, approximately 27% were seen once, and the ten largest hold about 18%. The V end lost 2 bases, the J end lost 5 bases, and 10 bases lay between the germline ends. In germline, CDR1 is KGHSH, CDR2 LQKENI. The CDR3 loop spans 14 amino acids. This clonotype has more than one count but fewer than ten.

The sample consisted of blood. The TCR was taken from a woman between 70 and 85 years old in good health. V is TRBV18 and J is TRBJ2-1; D gene ambiguous. CDR3: CASSPGLGNNEQFF. DNA of the CDR3: TGTGCCAGCTCACCAGGTCTAGGGAACAATGAGCAGTTCTTC.